Reported below is one T cell receptor beta chain. The antigen is not known. This record belongs to a study of a mutant IDH1 vaccine in newly diagnosed glioma. For the study at large: The therapy given earlier, which was standard therapy, consisted of radiotherapy, temozolomide, or both, and most of the patients received both.

Points from the study as a whole: Whatever changes occurred in top peripheral T cell clonotypes seemed unrelated to pseudoprogression.

Time point reported: baseline, week 1 (first vaccination visit). Treatment defined: pre-vaccination baseline after standard-of-care therapy. Donors had new IDH1-mutant astrocytomas of WHO grade 3 or 4 (ATRX-lost). Profiled with immunoSEQ multiplex PCR; TCRdb holds only in-frame clones, not every one. The sample includes about 67,000 clones, around 83% seen only once; the top ten take 4.6%. CDR1 and CDR2 from the germline V gene are SGHAT and FQNNGV. V was clipped by 6 bases and J by 7 bases, with 19 bases between them. The CDR3 has 14 amino acids. The receptor was derived from a woman aged 18-29 years with glioma. Some clones in this sample may be carry-over from other donors' samples. The genes are TRBV11-2 and TRBJ2-7; the D gene could be TRBD1 or TRBD2 (5 bases each). Specimen: peripheral blood mononuclear cells (PBMCs), collected from a glioma patient treated with radiotherapy, temozolomide or both. CDR3 amino acids: CASRTGTSGREQYF. The CDR3 bases are TGTGCCAGCAGAACCGGGACGTCGGGACGAGAGCAGTACTTC. The full variable domain, in which reference TRBV11-2 and TRBJ2-7 provide the parts outside the CDR3, is EAGVAQSPRYKIIEKRQSVAFWCNPISGHATLYWYQQILGQGPKLLIQFQNNGVVDDSQLPKDRFSAERLKGVDSTLKIQPAKLEDSAVYLCASRTGTSGREQYFGPGTRLTVT.